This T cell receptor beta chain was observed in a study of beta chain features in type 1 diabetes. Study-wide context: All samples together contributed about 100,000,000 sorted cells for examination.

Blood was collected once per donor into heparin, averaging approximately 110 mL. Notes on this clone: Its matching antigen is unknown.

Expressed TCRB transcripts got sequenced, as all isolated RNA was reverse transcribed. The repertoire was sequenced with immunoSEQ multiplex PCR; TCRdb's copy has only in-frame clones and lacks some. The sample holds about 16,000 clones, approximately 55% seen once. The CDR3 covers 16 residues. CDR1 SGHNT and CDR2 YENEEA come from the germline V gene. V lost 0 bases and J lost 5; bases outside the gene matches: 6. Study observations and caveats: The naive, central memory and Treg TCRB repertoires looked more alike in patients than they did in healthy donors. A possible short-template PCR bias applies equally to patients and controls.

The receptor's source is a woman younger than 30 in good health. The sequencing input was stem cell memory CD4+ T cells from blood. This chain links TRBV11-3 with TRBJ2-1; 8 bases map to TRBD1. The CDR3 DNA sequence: TGTGCCAGCAGCTTAGACCCCGGGACAGGCCACAATGAGCAGTTCTTC. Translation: CASSLDPGTGHNEQFF.